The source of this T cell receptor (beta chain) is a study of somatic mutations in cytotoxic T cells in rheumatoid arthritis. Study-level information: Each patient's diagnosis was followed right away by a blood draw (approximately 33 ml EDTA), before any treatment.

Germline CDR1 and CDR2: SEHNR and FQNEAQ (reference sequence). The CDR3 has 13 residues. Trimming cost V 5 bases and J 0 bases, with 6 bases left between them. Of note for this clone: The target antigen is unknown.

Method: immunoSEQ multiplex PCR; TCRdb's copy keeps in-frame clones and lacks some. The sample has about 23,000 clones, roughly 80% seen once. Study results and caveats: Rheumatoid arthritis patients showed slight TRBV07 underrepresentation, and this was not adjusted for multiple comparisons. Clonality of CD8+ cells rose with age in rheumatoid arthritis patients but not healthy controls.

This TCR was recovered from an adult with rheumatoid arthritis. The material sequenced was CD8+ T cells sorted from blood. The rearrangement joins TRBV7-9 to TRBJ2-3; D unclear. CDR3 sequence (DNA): TGTGCCAGCAGCCCGGACAGCACAGATACGCAGTATTTT. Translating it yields CASSPDSTDTQYF.